The TCR beta chain described here comes from a study of blood T cell repertoires in COVID-19. Study context: The United States, Italy and Spain were the sources of the acute and convalescent COVID-19 samples. Sample material is recorded as cDNA or gDNA derived from T cells, B-cell-depleted T cells, or PBMCs.

Germline V CDR1 and CDR2: SGDLS, YYNGEE. The CDR3 loop spans 14 amino acids. Trimming took 0 bases from V and 2 from J, leaving 8 bases between them. Per the authors' pipeline: Estimation of nucleated cell counts was performed using reference gene primer amplification. Generated by immunoSEQ multiplex PCR, the TCRdb table keeps only in-frame clones and is missing some. V and J calls and clone size are given by that table; D and trimming were obtained from the DNA. The sample records over 30,000 clones, roughly nine tenths being singletons. The TCR was taken from a man aged 70 or older with acute or convalescent COVID-19. The sequencing sample was made of peripheral blood. The V call is TRBV9, the J call TRBJ1-1; no definite D call. The CDR3 reads CASSVGPVNTEAFF. The CDR3 DNA sequence: TGTGCCAGCAGCGTAGGGCCAGTTAACACTGAAGCTTTCTTT.